What follows describes a single T cell receptor (beta chain). What it binds is not known. The V end was cut by 0 bases, the J end by 6 bases, with 9 bases between. This CDR3 has 13 residues. Looked up from germline, CDR1 is DFQATT and CDR2 is SNEGSKA (reference sequence). These data belong to a study of CD8 T cells in ankylosing spondylitis. With molecular barcodes, quantitative 5'-RACE was used to make the TCR beta libraries. TCRdb re-derived calls from the 5' RACE reads in MiXCR, one entry per CDR3 protein. The sample lists 500,000 to 550,000 distinct CDR3 sequences; about 13% were seen once. Study-wide points: For ankylosing spondylitis blood, a TCR beta motif of 7 or 8 highly homologous variants appeared characteristic.

Sequencing was carried out using blood, either unsorted or a sorted T cell fraction (not recorded which). The receptor was isolated from a male donor with ankylosing spondylitis. The rearrangement uses TRBV20-1 and TRBJ1-5; D ambiguous. CDR3 sequence reads: CSARDERVQPQHF. The CDR3 bases are TGCAGTGCTAGAGATGAACGGGTTCAGCCCCAGCATTTT.